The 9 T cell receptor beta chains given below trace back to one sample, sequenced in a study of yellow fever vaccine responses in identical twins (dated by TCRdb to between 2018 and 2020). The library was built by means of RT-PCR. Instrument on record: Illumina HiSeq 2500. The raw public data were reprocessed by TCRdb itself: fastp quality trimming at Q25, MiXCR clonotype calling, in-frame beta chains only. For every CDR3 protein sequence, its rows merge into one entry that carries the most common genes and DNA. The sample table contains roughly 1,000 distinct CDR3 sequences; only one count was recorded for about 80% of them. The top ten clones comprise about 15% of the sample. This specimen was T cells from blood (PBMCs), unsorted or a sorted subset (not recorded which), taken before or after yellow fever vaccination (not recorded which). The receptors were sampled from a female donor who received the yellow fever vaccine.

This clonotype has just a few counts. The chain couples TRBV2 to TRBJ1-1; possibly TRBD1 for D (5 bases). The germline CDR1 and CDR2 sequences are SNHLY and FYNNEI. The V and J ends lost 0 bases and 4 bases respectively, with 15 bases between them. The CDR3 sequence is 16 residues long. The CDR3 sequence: CASSEAPGWLGTEAFF. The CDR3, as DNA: TGTGCCAGCAGTGAAGCGCCAGGGTGGTTAGGCACTGAAGCTTTCTTT.

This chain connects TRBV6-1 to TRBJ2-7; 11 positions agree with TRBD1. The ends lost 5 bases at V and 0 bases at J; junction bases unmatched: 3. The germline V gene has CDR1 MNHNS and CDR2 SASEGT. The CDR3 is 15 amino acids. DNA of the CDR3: TGTGCCAGCAGTATGGGACAGGGGGACTCCTACGAGCAGTACTTC. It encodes CASSMGQGDSYEQYF.

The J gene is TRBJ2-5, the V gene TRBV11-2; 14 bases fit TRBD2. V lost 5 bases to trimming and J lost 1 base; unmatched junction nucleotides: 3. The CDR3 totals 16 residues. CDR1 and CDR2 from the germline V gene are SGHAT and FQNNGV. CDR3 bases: TGTGCCAGCAGCGCGGGACTAGCGGGAGTCCAAGAGACCCAGTACTTC. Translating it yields CASSAGLAGVQETQYF.

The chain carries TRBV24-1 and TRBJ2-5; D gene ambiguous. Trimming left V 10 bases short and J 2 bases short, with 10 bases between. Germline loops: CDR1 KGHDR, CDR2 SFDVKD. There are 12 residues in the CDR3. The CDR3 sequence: CATAGYQETQYF. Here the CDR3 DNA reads TGTGCCACTGCTGGGTATCAAGAGACCCAGTACTTC.

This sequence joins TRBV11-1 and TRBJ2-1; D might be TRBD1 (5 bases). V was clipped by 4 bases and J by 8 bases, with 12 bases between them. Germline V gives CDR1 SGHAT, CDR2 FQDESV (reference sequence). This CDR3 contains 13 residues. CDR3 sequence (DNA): TGTGCCAGCAGCTATAGGGGTGCCGATGAGCAGTTCTTC. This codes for CASSYRGADEQFF.

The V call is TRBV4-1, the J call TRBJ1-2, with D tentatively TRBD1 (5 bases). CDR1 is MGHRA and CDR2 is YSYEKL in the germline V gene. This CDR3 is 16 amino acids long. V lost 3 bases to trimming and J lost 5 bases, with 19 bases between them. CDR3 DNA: TGCGCCAGCAGCCAGCACCTCGCCGGGACGGAATATGGCTACACCTTC. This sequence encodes CASSQHLAGTEYGYTF.

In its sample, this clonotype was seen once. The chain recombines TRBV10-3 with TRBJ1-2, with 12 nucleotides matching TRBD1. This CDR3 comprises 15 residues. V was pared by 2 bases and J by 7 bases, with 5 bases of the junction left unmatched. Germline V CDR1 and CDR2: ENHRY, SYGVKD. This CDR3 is CAISEGGQGARGYTF. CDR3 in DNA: TGTGCCATCAGTGAGGGGGGACAGGGGGCGCGTGGCTACACCTTC.

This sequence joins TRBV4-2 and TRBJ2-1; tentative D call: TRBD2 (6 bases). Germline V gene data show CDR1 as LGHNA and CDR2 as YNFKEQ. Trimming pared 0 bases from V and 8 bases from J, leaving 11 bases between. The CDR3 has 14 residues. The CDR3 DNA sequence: TGTGCCAGCAGCCAAGATTCGCCGGGGGATGAGCAGTTCTTC. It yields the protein CASSQDSPGDEQFF.

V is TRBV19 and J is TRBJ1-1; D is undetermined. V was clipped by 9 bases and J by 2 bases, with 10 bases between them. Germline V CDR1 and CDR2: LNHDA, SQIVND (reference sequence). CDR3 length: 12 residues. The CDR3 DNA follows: TGTGCCAGCCTATACGGTAACACTGAAGCTTTCTTT. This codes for CASLYGNTEAFF.